This T cell receptor (beta chain) was found in a study of blood T cell repertoires in COVID-19. Original processing methods: Reference gene primer amplification gave nucleated cell count estimates. The method was immunoSEQ multiplex PCR; TCRdb's version includes in-frame clones alone and lacks a portion of them. V and J calls plus clone size are reproduced from that table; the DNA served to infer D and trimming. Here the sample spans about 73,000 clones, 70% to 80% being singletons. Trimming left V 2 bases short and J 4 bases short, with 14 bases between. The CDR3 is 14 amino acids. Per germline, CDR1 GTSNPN and CDR2 SVGIG (reference sequence).

The rearrangement uses TRBV30 and TRBJ1-2, with a weak D call TRBD1 (5 bases). The sequenced sample consisted of peripheral blood. The clonotype was recovered from a man between 70 and 80 years old with COVID-19, enrolled during active disease. CDR3 bases: TGTGCCTGGAGTCACTACGGCCAGGGCTATGGCTACACCTTC. This translates into CAWSHYGQGYGYTF.